This record concerns one T cell receptor beta chain sequence. Its antigen is unidentified. This record comes from a study of early T cells in non-severe SARS-CoV-2 infection. The overall study: Alpha and beta chains were unpaired, from unsorted whole-blood bulk RNA. Notes on the study in general: The matching step, a VDJdb search, favored anti-spike CD8 responses and missed private and CD4 specificities.

The CDR3 runs 14 residues. With 5 bases clipped from V and 5 bases from J, the junction kept 6 bases outside the gene matches. The germline V gene has CDR1 SNHLY and CDR2 FYNNEI. Tagging with unique molecular identifiers was applied to individual cDNA molecules. MiXCR, run by TCRdb on the 5' RACE reads, gives a single entry per CDR3 protein. The sample lists tens of thousands of distinct CDR3 sequences; approximately 6.4% were seen once. This specimen consisted of whole blood, obtained at baseline. The receptor was isolated from an adult who was a healthcare worker with PCR-confirmed SARS-CoV-2 infection or an uninfected control (not recorded which). V gene TRBV2 combines with J gene TRBJ2-4; 7 bases match TRBD1. The CDR3 sequence: CASSFRQGENIQYF. The CDR3 DNA follows: TGTGCCAGCAGTTTCAGACAGGGTGAAAACATTCAGTACTTC.